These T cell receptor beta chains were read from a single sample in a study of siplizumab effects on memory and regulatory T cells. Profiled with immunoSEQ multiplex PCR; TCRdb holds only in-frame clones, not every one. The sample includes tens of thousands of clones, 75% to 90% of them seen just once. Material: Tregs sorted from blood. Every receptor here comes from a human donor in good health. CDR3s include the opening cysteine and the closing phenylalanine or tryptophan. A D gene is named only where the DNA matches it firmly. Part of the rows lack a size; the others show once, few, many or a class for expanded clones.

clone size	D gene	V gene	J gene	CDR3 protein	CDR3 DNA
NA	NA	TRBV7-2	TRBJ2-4	CASSLGGNIQYF	TGTGCCAGCAGCTTAGGAGGTAACATTCAGTACTTC
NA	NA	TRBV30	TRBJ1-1	CAWIRPLGAFF	TGTGCCTGGATTAGGCCGCTAGGAGCTTTCTTT
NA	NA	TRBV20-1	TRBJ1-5	CRPSQSAPAF	TGCAGACCTTCTCAATCAGCCCCAGCATTT
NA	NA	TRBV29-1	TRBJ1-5	CSVAGSGNQPQHF	TGCAGCGTTGCTGGGTCCGGCAATCAGCCCCAGCATTTT
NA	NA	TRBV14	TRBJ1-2	CASSQSRRLNYGYTF	TGTGCCAGCAGCCAAAGTCGACGCCTTAACTATGGCTACACCTTC
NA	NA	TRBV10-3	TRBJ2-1	CAISPSDRYNEQFF	TGTGCCATCAGCCCTTCGGACAGATACAATGAGCAGTTCTTC
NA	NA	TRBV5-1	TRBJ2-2	CASSSGSSTGELFF	TGCGCCAGCAGCTCGGGGTCGAGTACCGGGGAGCTGTTTTTT
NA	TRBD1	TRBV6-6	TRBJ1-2	CASSYLRGLYGYTF	TGTGCCAGCAGTTACCTCAGGGGGCTCTATGGCTACACCTTC
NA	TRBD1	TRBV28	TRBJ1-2	CASSLTGGDYYGYTF	TGTGCCAGCAGCCTAACAGGGGGCGACTACTATGGCTACACCTTC
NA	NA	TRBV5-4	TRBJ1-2	CASSLVYGEKGYTF	TGTGCCAGCAGCTTGGTTTACGGGGAAAAGGGCTACACCTTC
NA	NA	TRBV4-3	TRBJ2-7	CASSHDIYSYEQYF	TGCGCCAGCAGCCACGACATTTACTCCTACGAGCAGTACTTC
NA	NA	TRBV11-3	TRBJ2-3	CASSPWAGDFGTDTQYF	TGTGCCAGCAGCCCCTGGGCAGGGGATTTTGGAACAGATACGCAGTATTTT
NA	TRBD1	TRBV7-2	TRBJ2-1	CASSLAPGQGEFF	TGTGCCAGCAGCTTAGCTCCGGGACAGGGCGAGTTCTTC
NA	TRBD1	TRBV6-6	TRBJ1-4	CASSKAGTGTEKLFF	TGTGCCAGCAGTAAAGCCGGGACAGGGACCGAAAAACTGTTTTTT
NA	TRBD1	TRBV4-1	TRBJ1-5	CASSSSRGSVNQPQHF	TGCGCCAGCAGCTCAAGCAGGGGGAGTGTAAATCAGCCCCAGCATTTT
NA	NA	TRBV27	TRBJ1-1	CASSPGQYMNTEAFF	TGTGCCAGCAGTCCGGGACAATACATGAACACTGAAGCTTTCTTT
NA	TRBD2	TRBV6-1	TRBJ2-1	CAGTGLARDEQFF	TGTGCCGGGACTGGACTAGCAAGGGATGAGCAGTTCTTC
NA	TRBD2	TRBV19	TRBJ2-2	CASSMGGRLAGASNTGELFF	TGTGCCAGTAGTATGGGTGGGCGTCTAGCGGGAGCGTCGAACACCGGGGAGCTGTTTTTT
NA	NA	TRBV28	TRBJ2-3	CASSLSGINTQYF	TGTGCCAGCAGTTTATCAGGGATTAATACGCAGTATTTT
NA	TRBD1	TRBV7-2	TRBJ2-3	CASSPGQGSSAQYF	TGTGCCAGCAGCCCGGGACAGGGAAGTTCCGCGCAGTATTTT
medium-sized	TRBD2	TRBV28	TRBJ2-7	CASSLPLGGRGYEQYF	TGTGCCAGCAGTTTACCTCTAGGAGGGAGGGGATACGAGCAGTACTTC
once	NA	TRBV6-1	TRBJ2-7	CASSEFLEQYF	TGTGCCAGCAGTGAATTCCTGGAGCAGTACTTC
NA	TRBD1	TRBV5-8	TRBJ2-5	CASSLGQGAETQYF	TGTGCCAGCAGCTTGGGACAGGGGGCCGAGACCCAGTACTTC
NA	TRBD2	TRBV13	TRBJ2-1	CASSSPRTSGNDEQFF	TGTGCCAGCAGCTCCCCACGGACTAGCGGGAACGATGAGCAGTTCTTC
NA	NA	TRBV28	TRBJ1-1	CASSFRLNTEAFF	TGTGCCAGCAGTTTTCGGCTGAACACTGAAGCTTTCTTT
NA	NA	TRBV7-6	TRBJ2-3	CASSFRPGRPDTQYF	TGTGCCAGCAGCTTCCGGCCTGGGAGACCAGATACGCAGTATTTT
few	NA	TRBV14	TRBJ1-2	CASSQGVNRGYTF	TGTGCCAGCAGCCAAGGGGTGAATCGGGGCTACACCTTC
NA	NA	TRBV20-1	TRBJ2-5	CSAQDRETQYF	TGCAGTGCTCAGGACCGGGAGACCCAGTACTTC
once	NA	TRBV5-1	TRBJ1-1	CASSPGSPEAFF	TGCGCCAGCAGCCCCGGGAGCCCTGAAGCTTTCTTT
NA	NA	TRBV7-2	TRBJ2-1	CASSRVRNAREQFF	TGTGCCAGCAGCCGTGTCAGAAACGCGAGGGAGCAGTTCTTC
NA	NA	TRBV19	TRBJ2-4	CASSIGRWQTIAKNIQYF	TGTGCCAGTAGTATAGGGCGATGGCAAACTATAGCCAAAAACATTCAGTACTTC
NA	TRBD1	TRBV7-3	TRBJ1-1	CASSLQGALGTEAFF	TGTGCCAGCAGCTTACAGGGGGCGCTTGGAACTGAAGCTTTCTTT
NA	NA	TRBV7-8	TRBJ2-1	CASSLADVGPRPRGSYNEQFF	TGTGCCAGCAGCTTAGCGGATGTGGGTCCCCGGCCAAGGGGATCCTACAATGAGCAGTTCTTC
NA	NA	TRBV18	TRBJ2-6	CASSPVTGETGANVLTF	TGTGCCAGCTCACCAGTTACCGGGGAAACTGGGGCCAACGTCCTGACTTTC
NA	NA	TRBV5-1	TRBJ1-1	CASSLGKNTEAFF	TGCGCCAGCAGCTTGGGCAAGAACACTGAAGCTTTCTTT
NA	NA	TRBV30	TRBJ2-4	CAWSDSGGNIQYF	TGTGCCTGGAGTGACAGCGGCGGAAACATTCAGTACTTC
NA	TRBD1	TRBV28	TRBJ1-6	CAIPGQGNSPLHF	TGTGCCATCCCGGGACAGGGCAATTCACCCCTCCACTTT
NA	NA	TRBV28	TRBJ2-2	CASSFGSFWNTGELFF	TGTGCCAGCAGTTTTGGTAGCTTCTGGAACACCGGGGAGCTGTTTTTT
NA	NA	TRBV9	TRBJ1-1	CASSRHGDTEAFF	TGTGCCAGCAGCAGACACGGGGACACTGAAGCTTTCTTT
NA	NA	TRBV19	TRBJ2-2	CASRGDSGELFF	TGTGCCAGTAGGGGAGACTCCGGGGAGCTGTTTTTT
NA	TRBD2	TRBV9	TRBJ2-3	CASSTAGGLAGDTQYF	TGTGCCAGCAGCACAGCAGGCGGGCTAGCGGGAGATACGCAGTATTTT
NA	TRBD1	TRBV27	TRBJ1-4	CASSYGGTASEKLFF	TGTGCCAGCAGTTATGGAGGGACAGCCTCGGAAAAACTGTTTTTT
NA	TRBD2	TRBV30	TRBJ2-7	CAWSRLAGVYEQYF	TGTGCCTGGAGTCGACTAGCGGGAGTTTACGAGCAGTACTTC
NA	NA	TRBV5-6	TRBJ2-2	CASSLPGGLGTGELFF	TGTGCCAGCAGCTTGCCCGGAGGGCTTGGCACCGGGGAGCTGTTTTTT
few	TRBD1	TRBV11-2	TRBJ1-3	CASSLDRGSGNTIYF	TGTGCCAGCAGCTTAGACAGGGGGTCTGGAAACACCATATATTTT